A selection of T cell receptor beta chains follows, all from one sample in a study of blood T cell repertoires in COVID-19. Using immunoSEQ multiplex PCR, the repertoire was profiled, and TCRdb retains in-frame clones only, with some absent. The sample has 80,000 to 90,000 clones; around 85% are singletons. Specimen: peripheral blood. These receptors were obtained from a man in his sixties with acute or convalescent COVID-19. CDR3s include the opening cysteine and the closing phenylalanine or tryptophan. A D gene is named only where the DNA matches it firmly. Rows may omit the clone size; those that give it use once, few, many or a size class.

TRBJ1-1,TRBD1,.,TRBV10-3,CAIRNTGGHLMNTEAFF,TGTGCCATCAGAAATACAGGGGGCCACCTTATGAACACTGAAGCTTTCTTT
TRBJ2-2,TRBD1,.,TRBV29-1,CSVIVQGAGELFF,TGCAGCGTCATCGTCCAGGGGGCCGGGGAGCTGTTTTTT
TRBJ2-1,TRBD2,.,TRBV11-2,CASSPRKRGGSHEQFF,TGTGCCAGCAGCCCTAGGAAGCGGGGGGGCTCCCATGAGCAGTTCTTC
TRBJ2-1,.,once,TRBV7-9,CASSLSLDEQFF,TGTGCCAGCAGCTTATCGCTAGATGAGCAGTTCTTC
TRBJ2-3,.,few,TRBV27,CASGWRGNTQYF,TGTGCCAGCGGCTGGAGAGGAAATACGCAGTATTTT
TRBJ1-5,TRBD1,.,TRBV6-5,CASSLDRGGNQPQHF,TGTGCCAGCAGCTTGGACAGGGGTGGCAATCAGCCCCAGCATTTT
TRBJ2-7,.,.,TRBV6-2/TRBV6-3,CASSISLSSYEQYF,TGTGCCAGCAGTATAAGTCTGAGCTCCTACGAGCAGTACTTC
TRBJ1-2,.,.,TRBV6-2/TRBV6-3,CASSGQPSFWGYTF,TGTGCCAGCAGCGGACAGCCTTCGTTCTGGGGCTACACCTTC
TRBJ2-7,TRBD1,.,TRBV5-6,CASSQGQGPYEQYF,TGTGCCAGCAGCCAGGGACAGGGACCCTACGAGCAGTACTTC
TRBJ1-4,TRBD1,few,TRBV5-4,CASSLAPGQGTTNEKLFF,TGTGCCAGCAGCTTGGCTCCGGGACAGGGGACAACTAATGAAAAACTGTTTTTT
TRBJ1-5,.,.,TRBV19,CASSTTENQPQHF,TGTGCCAGTAGTACGACGGAGAATCAGCCCCAGCATTTT
TRBJ1-1,.,once,TRBV30,CAWYDAPRQAFF,TGTGCCTGGTACGACGCTCCCCGACAGGCTTTCTTT
TRBJ1-2,TRBD1,.,TRBV6-1,CASSEGQVNYGYTF,TGTGCCAGCAGTGAGGGACAGGTCAACTATGGCTACACCTTC
TRBJ2-7,TRBD2,.,TRBV7-2,CASSLEPSGYEQYF,TGTGCCAGCAGCTTAGAGCCTAGCGGCTACGAGCAGTACTTC
TRBJ1-5,.,.,TRBV6-1,CASSETGGARSNQPQHF,TGTGCCAGCAGTGAAACGGGGGGGGCGAGGAGCAATCAGCCCCAGCATTTT
TRBJ1-2,.,.,TRBV30,CAWTAQGTNGYTF,TGTGCCTGGACCGCGCAGGGAACGAATGGCTACACCTTC
TRBJ2-2,TRBD1,.,TRBV24-1,CATSDKVPGQGSTGELFF,TGTGCCACCAGTGACAAAGTCCCGGGACAGGGATCCACCGGGGAGCTGTTTTTT
TRBJ2-1,TRBD1,.,TRBV7-2,CASSLDTGARNEQFF,TGTGCCAGCAGCCTAGACACAGGGGCTAGGAATGAGCAGTTCTTC